The clone carrying this TCR beta chain has just a few counts. The CDR3 is 13 amino acids. Per the germline V gene, CDR1 is WNHNN and CDR2 is SYGVQD (reference sequence). Deletions cut 8 bases from V and 9 bases from J, with 17 bases between. TCRdb's table, derived via immunoSEQ multiplex PCR, lists solely in-frame clones and lacks some. The sample lists about 90,000 clones, 70% to 90% occurring once. This entry is derived from a study of PD-L1 blockade in urothelial cancer. Overall study: In the patient group, about 90% of the roughly 29 were males with bladder-origin urothelial cancer. Individuals in the cohort had been given 0 to 3 earlier chemotherapy regimens.

Time point in this sample: peripheral blood 6 weeks after treatment start. The sample in question was PBMCs, obtained around atezolizumab (anti-PD-L1) treatment. The TCR was taken from a man in his 70s with urothelial cancer. The rearrangement uses TRBV10-1 and TRBJ2-1, with a weak D call TRBD2 (6 bases). The CDR3 DNA reads TGCGCCAGCCGGAGGGCCGAGACGCGTGAGCAGTTCTTC. It is translated as CASRRAETREQFF.